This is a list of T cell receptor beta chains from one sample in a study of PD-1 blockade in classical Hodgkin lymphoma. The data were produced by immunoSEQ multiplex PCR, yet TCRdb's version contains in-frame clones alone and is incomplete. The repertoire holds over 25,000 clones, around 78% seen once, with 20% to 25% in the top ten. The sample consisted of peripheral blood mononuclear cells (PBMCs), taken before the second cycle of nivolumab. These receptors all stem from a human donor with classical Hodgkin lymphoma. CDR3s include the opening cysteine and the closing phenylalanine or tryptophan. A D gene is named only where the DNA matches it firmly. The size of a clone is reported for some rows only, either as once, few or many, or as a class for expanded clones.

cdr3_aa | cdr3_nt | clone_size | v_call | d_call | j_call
CASSFYRGLLEPQHF | TGTGCCAGCAGTTTTTACAGGGGTTTGTTGGAGCCCCAGCATTTT | few | TRBV28 | TRBD1 | TRBJ1-5
CASSPPGRTYEQYF | TGTGCCAGCAGCCCCCCTGGTAGAACCTACGAGCAGTACTTC | - | TRBV11-3 | - | TRBJ2-7
CASSQSVRGNQPQHF | TGTGCCAGCAGCCAATCGGTTCGGGGCAATCAGCCCCAGCATTTT | - | TRBV4-2 | - | TRBJ1-5
CSVEEGHLGETQYF | TGCAGCGTTGAAGAGGGACACCTCGGGGAGACCCAGTACTTC | - | TRBV29-1 | - | TRBJ2-5
CASSLPRLAVRETQYF | TGTGCCAGCAGCTTACCCCGACTAGCGGTTAGGGAGACCCAGTACTTC | - | TRBV7-9 | TRBD2 | TRBJ2-5
CASSPGEGMGETQYF | TGTGCCAGCAGCCCCGGGGAGGGAATGGGGGAGACCCAGTACTTC | - | TRBV7-9 | TRBD2 | TRBJ2-5
CASSHYILDRGRSGYTF | TGCGCCAGCAGCCACTATATATTAGACAGGGGGCGGTCTGGCTACACCTTC | - | TRBV23-1 | TRBD1 | TRBJ1-2
CASSGSTGELFF | TGTGCCAGCAGCGGGTCCACCGGGGAGCTGTTTTTT | - | TRBV9 | - | TRBJ2-2
CASSYSTESNQPQHF | TGTGCCAGCAGTTACTCGACCGAGTCCAATCAGCCCCAGCATTTT | - | TRBV6-5 | - | TRBJ1-5
CASRLTGVHNSPLHF | TGTGCCAGCAGGCTGACAGGGGTACATAATTCACCCCTCCACTTT | - | TRBV27 | TRBD1 | TRBJ1-6